This note documents a single T cell receptor beta chain sequence. Amplification used 60 Vbeta primers and 13 Jbeta primers. Method: immunoSEQ multiplex PCR; TCRdb's copy keeps in-frame clones and lacks some. The table records more than 80,000 clones, 75% of them present only once. This record belongs to a study of cytomegalovirus exposure and HLA in healthy donors. Trimming took 3 bases from V and 5 from J, leaving 8 bases between them. The germline V gene has CDR1 SGHTA and CDR2 FQGNSA. The CDR3 totals 13 residues. The sample taken for sequencing was PBMCs. The J gene is TRBJ2-4, the V gene TRBV7-2, with unresolved D. The source is a man in his forties in good health and CMV-seronegative. CDR3 DNA: TGTGCCAGCAGCTTTACTACGCAAAACATTCAGTACTTC. It yields the protein CASSFTTQNIQYF.